A selection of T cell receptor beta chains follows, all from one sample in a study of shared clonotypes between healthy human individuals. The repertoire was sequenced with immunoSEQ multiplex PCR; TCRdb's copy has only in-frame clones and lacks some. This table holds around 700,000 clones, approximately 90% found once. Sequenced material: naive CD8+ T cells sorted from blood. The receptors were sampled from a man aged 25-40 years in good health. CDR3s include the opening cysteine and the closing phenylalanine or tryptophan. Fields, in order: V gene, D gene, J gene, clone size, CDR3 DNA, CDR3 protein. D genes are given only for firm matches. Some rows mark clone size as missing; the rest say once, few, many or name a class of expanded clone.

TRBV10-3	-	TRBJ1-3	-	TGTGCCACCCCTGGAAACACCATATATTTT	CATPGNTIYF
TRBV29-1	TRBD1	TRBJ2-1	-	TGCAGCGTTGAAGAGGGACAGGGGGACTTTGAGCAGTTCTTC	CSVEEGQGDFEQFF
TRBV19	-	TRBJ1-4	-	TGTGCCAGTAGGGACATAACTAATGAAAAACTGTTTTTT	CASRDITNEKLFF
TRBV5-1	-	TRBJ1-1	-	TGCGCCAGCAGCTTGGTGCCGACGGGGAACACTGAAGCTTTCTTT	CASSLVPTGNTEAFF
TRBV7-8	TRBD2	TRBJ2-1	-	TGTGCCAGCAGCCCCAACGGACTAGCGGGACGTGAGCAGTTCTTC	CASSPNGLAGREQFF
TRBV28	-	TRBJ1-5	-	TGTGCCAGCAGTTTATATCTGGGGGAGAGCAATCAGCCCCAGCATTTT	CASSLYLGESNQPQHF
TRBV19	TRBD2	TRBJ2-7	-	TGTGCCAGTAGTATAGGTACTAGCGGGAGTTACGAGCAGTACTTC	CASSIGTSGSYEQYF
TRBV15	-	TRBJ2-2	-	TGTGCCACCGAGCCGAGTGGCACCGGGGAGCTGTTTTTT	CATEPSGTGELFF
TRBV6-5	TRBD1	TRBJ2-5	-	TGTGCCAGCAGGACAGGGGTAGAGACCCAGTACTTC	CASRTGVETQYF
TRBV15	-	TRBJ1-5	-	TGTGCCACCAGCAGAGACAGGTACCTCAATCAGCCCCAGCATTTT	CATSRDRYLNQPQHF
TRBV9	TRBD2	TRBJ2-7	-	TGTGCCAGCAGCGTAGAGTGGGCTAGCGGGTTGGGCGAGCAGTACTTC	CASSVEWASGLGEQYF
TRBV5-4	-	TRBJ2-1	-	TGTGCCAGCAGCTTTATTGTGCGGGGACCCTTGAATGAGCAGTTCTTC	CASSFIVRGPLNEQFF
TRBV5-6	-	TRBJ2-4	-	TGTGCCAGCAGCCGGACAGTGGACATTCAGTACTTC	CASSRTVDIQYF
TRBV28	TRBD2	TRBJ2-7	-	TGTGCCAGAAACCCGCGGGGGGTGGACGAGCAGTACTTC	CARNPRGVDEQYF
TRBV9	-	TRBJ2-3	-	TGTGCCAGCAGCGCCTACGGGAGCGGGTCAGATACGCAGTATTTT	CASSAYGSGSDTQYF
TRBV30	TRBD2	TRBJ2-7	-	TGTGCCTGGAGTGTCCCTAGCGGGGTCCACCCCCACGAGCAGTACTTC	CAWSVPSGVHPHEQYF
TRBV6-5	TRBD1	TRBJ2-5	-	TGTGCCAGCAGTAAGACGACAGGGGAACGAGAGACCCAGTACTTC	CASSKTTGERETQYF
TRBV5-8	TRBD2	TRBJ2-5	-	TGTGCCAGCAGCCCCGGACTAGCGGGAGGGCCGGAGACCCAGTACTTC	CASSPGLAGGPETQYF
TRBV27	-	TRBJ2-3	-	TGTGCCAGCTCGATCGGGGTGGCAGATACGCAGTATTTT	CASSIGVADTQYF
TRBV5-1	-	TRBJ2-7	-	TGCGCCAGCAGCTTGGGGACAATCTCCTACGAGCAGTACTTC	CASSLGTISYEQYF
TRBV7-9	-	TRBJ2-3	-	TGTGCCAGCAGCTTAGCCGAGGGAGATACGCAGTATTTT	CASSLAEGDTQYF
TRBV7-2	-	TRBJ2-7	once	TGTGCCAGCAGCTTTCCGACAGACGGACGTATTGAGGAGCAGTACTTC	CASSFPTDGRIEEQYF
TRBV4-1	-	TRBJ2-7	once	TGCGCCAGCAGCCAAGGGACTGGGGGTTTGGACGAGCAGTACTTC	CASSQGTGGLDEQYF
TRBV28	-	TRBJ1-5	few	TGTGCCAGCAGACCCGGGGGGAGCAATCAGCCCCAGCATTTT	CASRPGGSNQPQHF
TRBV27	-	TRBJ2-1	-	TGTGCCAGCAGCCCCGGCGGGATTGAGTTTTACAATGAGCAGTTCTTC	CASSPGGIEFYNEQFF
TRBV29-1	TRBD2	TRBJ2-3	-	TGCAGCGTTCAGGGACTAGCGGAAGGTAGCTCTAGCACAGATACGCAGTATTTT	CSVQGLAEGSSSTDTQYF
TRBV6-1	TRBD1	TRBJ2-7	few	TGTGCCAGCAGTGAAGGGACAGGGTGGGAGCAGTACTTC	CASSEGTGWEQYF